The clone carrying this TCR beta chain came up a few times. Antigen unknown. This entry comes from a study of T-cell reconstitution after alpha-beta-depleted transplantation in children. General study results and limits: Where some patients showed high TCRbeta diversity at day 60, it came from recipient T cells and thymic progenitors that had survived. In patients about two months after transplant, alpha-beta T cells reportedly arose from several hundred expanded graft clones. Once a year had passed after transplant, T-cell counts and diversity came mostly from newly produced T cells.

As it was prepared, the TCRbeta library received unique molecular identifiers. TCRdb recomputed calls from the PCR reads with MiXCR, one row per CDR3 protein. The sample records about 420,000 distinct CDR3 sequences, roughly 17% being singletons. Source: PBMCs, mostly from graft donor cells, taken 360 days after TCRalphabeta/CD19-depleted stem cell transplant. The origin of this receptor is a boy under three years old who had a stem cell transplant for Wiskott-Aldrich syndrome, so the T cells may come from the graft donor.

CDR3 sequence: CASSLGSLQGSYNEQFF. The CDR3 DNA sequence: TGTGCCAGCAGCTTAGGTAGCCTCCAGGGTTCCTACAATGAGCAGTTCTTC. This sequence joins TRBV7-9 and TRBJ2-1, with D perhaps matching TRBD1 (5 bases). CDR3 size: 17 residues. Trimming stripped 1 base from V and 1 base from J, with 14 bases between. The V gene's germline CDR1 is SEHNR and CDR2 FQNEAQ (reference sequence).